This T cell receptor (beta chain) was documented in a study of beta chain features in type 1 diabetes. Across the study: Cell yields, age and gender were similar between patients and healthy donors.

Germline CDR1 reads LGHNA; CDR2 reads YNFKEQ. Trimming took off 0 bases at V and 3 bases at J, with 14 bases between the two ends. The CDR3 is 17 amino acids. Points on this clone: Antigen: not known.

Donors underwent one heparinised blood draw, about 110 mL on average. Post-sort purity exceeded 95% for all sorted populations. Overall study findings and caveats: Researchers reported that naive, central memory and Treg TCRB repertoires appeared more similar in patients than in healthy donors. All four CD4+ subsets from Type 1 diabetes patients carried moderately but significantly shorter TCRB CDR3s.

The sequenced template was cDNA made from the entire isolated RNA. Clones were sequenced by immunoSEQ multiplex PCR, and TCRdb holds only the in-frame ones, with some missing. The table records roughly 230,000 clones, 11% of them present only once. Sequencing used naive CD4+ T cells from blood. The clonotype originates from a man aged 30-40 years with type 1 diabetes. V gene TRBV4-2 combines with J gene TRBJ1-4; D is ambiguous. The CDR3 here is CASSQDAGGFANEKLFF. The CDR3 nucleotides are TGTGCCAGCAGCCAAGATGCCGGCGGATTCGCTAATGAAAAACTGTTTTTT.